This T cell receptor (beta chain) was captured by sequencing in a study of CD8 T cells in ankylosing spondylitis. Germline trimming cut 6 bases from V and 0 bases from J; bases unmatched to any gene: 3. This CDR3 is built from 15 residues. The germline V gene has CDR1 SGHTA and CDR2 FQGNSA. In making TCR beta libraries, quantitative 5'-RACE with molecular barcodes was used. TCRdb re-derived calls from the 5' RACE reads in MiXCR, one entry per CDR3 protein. Altogether some 450,000 distinct CDR3 sequences are present, under 20% being singletons, with the ten largest covering just over 1%. Points from the study as a whole: A motif in TCR beta, a set of 8 or 9 highly homologous variants, appeared characteristic of ankylosing spondylitis blood.

This clonotype has a handful of counts. The antigen is undetermined. The TCR was taken from a male donor with ankylosing spondylitis. The sequenced sample consisted of blood, either unsorted or a sorted T cell fraction (not recorded which). This chain uses TRBV7-2 with TRBJ2-1; 9 bases map to TRBD1. The CDR3 region has the DNA TGTGCCAGCAGACGGACAGGGGTCTCCTACAATGAGCAGTTCTTC. Its translation is CASRRTGVSYNEQFF.